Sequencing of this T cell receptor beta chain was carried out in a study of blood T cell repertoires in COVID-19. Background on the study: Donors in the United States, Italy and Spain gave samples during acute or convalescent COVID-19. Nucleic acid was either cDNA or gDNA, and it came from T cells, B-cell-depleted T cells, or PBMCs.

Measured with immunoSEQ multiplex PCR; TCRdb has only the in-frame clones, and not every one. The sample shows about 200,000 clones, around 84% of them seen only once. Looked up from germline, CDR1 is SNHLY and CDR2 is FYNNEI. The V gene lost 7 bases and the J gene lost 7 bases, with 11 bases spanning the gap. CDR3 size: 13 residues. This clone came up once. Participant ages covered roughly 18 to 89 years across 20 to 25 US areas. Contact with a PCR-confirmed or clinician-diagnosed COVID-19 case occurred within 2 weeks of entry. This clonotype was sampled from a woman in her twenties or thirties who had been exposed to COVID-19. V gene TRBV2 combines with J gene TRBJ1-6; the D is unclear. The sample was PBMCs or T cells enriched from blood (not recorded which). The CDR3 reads CASIGDPNSPLHF. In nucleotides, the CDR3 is TGTGCCAGCATCGGGGATCCCAATTCACCCCTCCACTTT.